The source of this T cell receptor beta chain is a study of tumor-infiltrating lymphocytes in primary liver carcinoma. Background on the study: Staging of the tumors gave T1-T3 N0M0, with widths of roughly 4.2 to 10 cm. Sample yields of productive TCRbeta reads, ranging from roughly 3.5 to 7.13 million, were similar across tissue types. Study-wide points: Tumors significantly exceeded blood in top-250-clone fraction (p = 0.039).

Making TCR beta cDNA involved around 500 ng total RNA and a constant-region primer. Modified slightly, ARM-PCR produced TCR beta libraries over three nested multiplex PCR rounds. Forward primers for TRBV1-TRBV30 and a C-beta reverse primer served the first two PCR rounds, at about 11 cycles each. TCRdb reprocessed the multiplex PCR reads with MiXCR, giving one entry per CDR3 protein. The profile covers about 320,000 distinct CDR3 sequences, with 65% appearing a single time and roughly 9% taken by the ten largest. Out of unsorted whole blood came the blood RNA, and germline DNA was extracted as well. Before the surgical procedure, approximately 3.9 milliliters of peripheral blood were collected. The germline V gene encodes CDR1 SGHDT and CDR2 YYEEEE. The CDR3 has 13 residues. Comment on this clonotype: Its antigen is still unknown. Mismatch with germline at one junction end may stem from a read error.

V and J are TRBV5-6 and TRBJ1-1; D gene uncertain. Input material: peripheral blood. The receptor comes from a man in his forties with primary liver carcinoma and hepatitis B virus infection. CDR3 sequence (DNA): TGTGCTAGCAGCCTCTCCCAGTGGAGGGATGCTTTCTTT. This gives the protein CASSLSQWRDAFF.